This T cell receptor beta chain was recorded in a study of shared T cell receptors in the human thymus. This clone showed up just once. Only in-frame clones appear in the TCRdb table, and some are missing; sequencing was by immunoSEQ multiplex PCR. The repertoire includes about 380,000 clones, roughly 94% of them detected once, and roughly 0.02% sits in the top ten. The ends lost 0 bases at V and 6 bases at J; junction bases unmatched: 11. CDR1 and CDR2 (germline): LNHDA, SQIVND (reference sequence). This CDR3 is built from 18 residues. The rearrangement uses TRBV19 and TRBJ2-2; the match to TRBD2 covers 9 bases. Sequencing was carried out using thymocytes. This clonotype originated in a human donor. This CDR3 reads CASSIDWGVAGVPGELFF. The CDR3 DNA is TGTGCCAGTAGTATAGATTGGGGGGTAGCGGGAGTCCCCGGGGAGCTGTTTTTT.